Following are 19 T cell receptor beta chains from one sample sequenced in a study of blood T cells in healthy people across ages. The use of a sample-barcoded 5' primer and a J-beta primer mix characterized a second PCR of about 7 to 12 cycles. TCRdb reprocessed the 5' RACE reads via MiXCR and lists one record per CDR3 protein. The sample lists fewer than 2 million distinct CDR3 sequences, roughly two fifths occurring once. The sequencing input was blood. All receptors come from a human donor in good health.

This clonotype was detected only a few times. CDR3 bases: TGCGCCAGCAGCTTGGAGTCTCAACAGAGCACAGATACGCAGTATTTT. Its protein product is CASSLESQQSTDTQYF. V is TRBV5-1 and J is TRBJ2-3; D unresolved. The germline V gene encodes CDR1 SGHRS and CDR2 YFSETQ. Deletions cut 0 bases from V and 0 bases from J, with 11 bases between. CDR3 size: 16 residues.

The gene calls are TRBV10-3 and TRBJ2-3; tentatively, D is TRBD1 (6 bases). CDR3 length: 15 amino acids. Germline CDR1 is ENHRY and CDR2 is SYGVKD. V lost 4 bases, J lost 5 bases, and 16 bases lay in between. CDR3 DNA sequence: TGTGCCATCAGTGCGGGCGTGGGGGCTGGAGATACGCAGTATTTT. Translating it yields CAISAGVGAGDTQYF.

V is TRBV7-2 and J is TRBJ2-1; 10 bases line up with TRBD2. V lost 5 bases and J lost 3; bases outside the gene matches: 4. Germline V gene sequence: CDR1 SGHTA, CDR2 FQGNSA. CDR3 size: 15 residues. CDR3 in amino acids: CASSTSGVNYNEQFF. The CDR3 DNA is TGTGCCAGCAGCACTAGCGGGGTGAACTACAATGAGCAGTTCTTC.

CDR3 sequence reads: CASTSPLARGGETQYF. Written as DNA, the CDR3 is TGTGCCAGCACCTCACCGCTAGCTCGGGGGGGAGAGACCCAGTACTTC. This chain uses TRBV13 with TRBJ2-5; 8 bases match TRBD2. Germline trimming cut 7 bases from V and 4 bases from J; bases unmatched to any gene: 14. The CDR3 totals 16 residues. Looked up from germline, CDR1 is PRHDT and CDR2 is FYEKMQ (reference sequence).

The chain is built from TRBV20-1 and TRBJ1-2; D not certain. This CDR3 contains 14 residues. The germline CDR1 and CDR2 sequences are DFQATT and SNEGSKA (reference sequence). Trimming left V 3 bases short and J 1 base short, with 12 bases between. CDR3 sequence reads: CSASWSASNYGYTF. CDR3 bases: TGCAGTGCTAGTTGGTCGGCCAGTAACTATGGCTACACCTTC.

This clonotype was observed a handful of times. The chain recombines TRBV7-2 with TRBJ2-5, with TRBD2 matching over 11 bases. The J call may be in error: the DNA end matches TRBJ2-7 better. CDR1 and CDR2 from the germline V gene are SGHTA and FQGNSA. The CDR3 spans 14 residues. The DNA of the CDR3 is TGTGCCAGCACTAGCGGGGGGTTTTCCCACGAGCAGTACTTC. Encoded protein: CASTSGGFSHEQYF.

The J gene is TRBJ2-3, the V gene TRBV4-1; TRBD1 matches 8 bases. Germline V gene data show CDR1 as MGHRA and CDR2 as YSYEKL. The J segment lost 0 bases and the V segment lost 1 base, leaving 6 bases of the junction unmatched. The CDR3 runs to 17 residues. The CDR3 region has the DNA TGCGCCAGCAGCCAAGTTTTTCGGGACAGGAGCACAGATACGCAGTATTTT. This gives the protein CASSQVFRDRSTDTQYF.

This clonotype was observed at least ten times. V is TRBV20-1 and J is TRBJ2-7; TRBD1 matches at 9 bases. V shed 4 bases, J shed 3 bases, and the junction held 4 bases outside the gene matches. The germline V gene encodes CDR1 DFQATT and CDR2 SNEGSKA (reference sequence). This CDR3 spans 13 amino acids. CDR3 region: CSAIPGQGYEQYF. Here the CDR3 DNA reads TGCAGTGCTATACCGGGACAGGGCTACGAGCAGTACTTC.

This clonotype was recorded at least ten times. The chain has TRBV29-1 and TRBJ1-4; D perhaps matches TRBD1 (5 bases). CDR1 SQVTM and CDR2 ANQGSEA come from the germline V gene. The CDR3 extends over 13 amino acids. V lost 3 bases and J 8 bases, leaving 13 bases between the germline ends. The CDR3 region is CSVEGQMGEKLFF. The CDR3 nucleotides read TGCAGCGTTGAGGGGCAGATGGGCGAAAAACTGTTTTTT. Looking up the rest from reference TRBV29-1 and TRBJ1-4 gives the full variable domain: SAVISQKPSRDICQRGTSLTIQCQVDSQVTMMFWYRQQPGQSLTLIATANQGSEATYESGFVIDKFPISRPNLTFSTLTVSNMSPEDSSIYLCSVEGQMGEKLFFGSGTQLSVL.

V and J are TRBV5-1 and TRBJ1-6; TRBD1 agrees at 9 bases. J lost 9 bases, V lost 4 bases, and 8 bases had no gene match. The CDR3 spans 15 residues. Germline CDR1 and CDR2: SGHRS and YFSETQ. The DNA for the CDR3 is TGCGCCAGCAGCCCCCGGGACAGGGATAGTTCACCCCTCCACTTT. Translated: CASSPRDRDSSPLHF.

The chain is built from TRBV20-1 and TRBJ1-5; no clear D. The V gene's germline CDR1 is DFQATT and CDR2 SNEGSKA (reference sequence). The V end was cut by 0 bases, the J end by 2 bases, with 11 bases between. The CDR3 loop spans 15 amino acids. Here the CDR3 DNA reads TGCAGTGCTAGAGAGAGCTTAGGCGGCAATCAGCCCCAGCATTTT. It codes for CSARESLGGNQPQHF.

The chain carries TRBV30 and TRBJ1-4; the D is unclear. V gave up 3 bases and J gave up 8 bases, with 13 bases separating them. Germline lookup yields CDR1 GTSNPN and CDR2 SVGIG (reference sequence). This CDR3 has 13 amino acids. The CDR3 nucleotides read TGTGCCTGGAGCGCAGTGGAAGGCGAAAAACTGTTTTTT. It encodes CAWSAVEGEKLFF. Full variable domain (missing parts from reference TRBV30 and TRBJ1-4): SQTIHQWPATLVQPVGSPLSLECTVEGTSNPNLYWYRQAAGRGLQLLFYSVGIGQISSEVPQNLSASRPQDRQFILSSKKLLLSDSGFYLCAWSAVEGEKLFFGSGTQLSVL.

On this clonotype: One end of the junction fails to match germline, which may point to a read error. The CDR3 DNA reads TGCGCCATCACTGAGGATTCACATAATTCACCCCTCCACTTT. The encoded protein is CAITEDSHNSPLHF. The chain uses TRBV10-3 and TRBJ1-6; D gene uncertain. Looked up from germline, CDR1 is ENHRY and CDR2 is SYGVKD. CDR3 length equals 14 residues.

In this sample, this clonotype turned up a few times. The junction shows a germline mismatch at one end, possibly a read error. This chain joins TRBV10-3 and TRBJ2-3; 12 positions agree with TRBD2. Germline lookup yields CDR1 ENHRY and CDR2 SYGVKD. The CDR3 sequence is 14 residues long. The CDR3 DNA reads TGTGCCACAGGACTAGCGGGGTCTGGAGATGCGCAGTATTTT. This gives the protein CATGLAGSGDAQYF.

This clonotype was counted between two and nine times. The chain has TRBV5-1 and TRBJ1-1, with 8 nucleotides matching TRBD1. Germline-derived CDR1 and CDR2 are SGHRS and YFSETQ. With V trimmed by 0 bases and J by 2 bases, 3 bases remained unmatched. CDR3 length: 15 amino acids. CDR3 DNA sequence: TGCGCCAGCAGCTTGGCGACAGGGGTCAACACTGAAGCTTTCTTT. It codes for CASSLATGVNTEAFF.

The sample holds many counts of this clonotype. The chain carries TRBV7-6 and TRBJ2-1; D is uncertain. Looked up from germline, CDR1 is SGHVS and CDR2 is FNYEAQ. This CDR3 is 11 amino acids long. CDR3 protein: CVIGTYNEQFF. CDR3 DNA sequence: TGTGTGATAGGTACCTACAATGAGCAGTTCTTC.

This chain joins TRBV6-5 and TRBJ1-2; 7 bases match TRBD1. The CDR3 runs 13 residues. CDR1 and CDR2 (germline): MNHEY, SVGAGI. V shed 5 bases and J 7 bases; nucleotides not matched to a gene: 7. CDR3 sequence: CASSLTGYRGYTF. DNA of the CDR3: TGTGCCAGCAGTCTGACAGGGTATCGTGGCTACACCTTC.

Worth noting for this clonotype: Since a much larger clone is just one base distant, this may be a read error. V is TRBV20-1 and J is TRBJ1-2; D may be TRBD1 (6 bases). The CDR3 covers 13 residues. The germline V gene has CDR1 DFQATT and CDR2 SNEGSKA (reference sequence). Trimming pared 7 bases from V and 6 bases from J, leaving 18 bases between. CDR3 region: CSGQGQECDGYTF. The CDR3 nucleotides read TGCAGTGGCCAGGGGCAGGAGTGTGATGGCTACACCTTC.

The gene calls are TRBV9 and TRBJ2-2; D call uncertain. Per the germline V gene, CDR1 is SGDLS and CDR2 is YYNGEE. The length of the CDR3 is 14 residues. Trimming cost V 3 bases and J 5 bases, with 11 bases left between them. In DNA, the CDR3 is TGTGCCAGCAGCGCCCTGCTAGGGACCGGGGAGCTGTTTTTT. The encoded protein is CASSALLGTGELFF. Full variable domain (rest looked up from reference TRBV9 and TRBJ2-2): DSGVTQTPKHLITATGQRVTLRCSPRSGDLSVYWYQQSLDQGLQFLIQYYNGEERAKGNILERFSAQQFPDLHSELNLSSLELGDSALYFCASSALLGTGELFFGEGSRLTVL.